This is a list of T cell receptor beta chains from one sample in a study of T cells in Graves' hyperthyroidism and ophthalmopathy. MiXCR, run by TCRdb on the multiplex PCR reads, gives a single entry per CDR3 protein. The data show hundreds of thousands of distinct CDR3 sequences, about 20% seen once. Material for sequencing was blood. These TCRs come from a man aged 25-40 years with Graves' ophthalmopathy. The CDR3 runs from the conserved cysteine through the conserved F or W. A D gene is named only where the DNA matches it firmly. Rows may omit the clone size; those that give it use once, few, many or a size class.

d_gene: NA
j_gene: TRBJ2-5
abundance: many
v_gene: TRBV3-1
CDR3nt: TGTGCCAGCAGCCAAGGGAGGAACCAAGAGACCCAGTACTTC
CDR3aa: CASSQGRNQETQYF

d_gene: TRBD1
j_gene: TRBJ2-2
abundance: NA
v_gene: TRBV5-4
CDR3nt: TGTGCCAGCAGCCCGACAGGGGTCAACACCGGGGAGCTGTTTTTT
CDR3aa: CASSPTGVNTGELFF

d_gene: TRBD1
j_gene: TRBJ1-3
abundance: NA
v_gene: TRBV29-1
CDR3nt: TGCAGCGTTGAAGGGGACAGCGGAGGAAACACCATATATTTT
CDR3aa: CSVEGDSGGNTIYF

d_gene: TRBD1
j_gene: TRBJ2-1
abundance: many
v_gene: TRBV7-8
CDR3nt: TGTGCCAGCAGCTTAGAGGGTTACCGGGACAGGACCTCCTACAATGAGCAGTTCTTC
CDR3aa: CASSLEGYRDRTSYNEQFF

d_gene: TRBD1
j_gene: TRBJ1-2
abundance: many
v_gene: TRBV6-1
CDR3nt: TGTGCCAGCAGTGAGTCCTTTCGCGGACAGGGCGGTGGCTACACCTTC
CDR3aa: CASSESFRGQGGGYTF

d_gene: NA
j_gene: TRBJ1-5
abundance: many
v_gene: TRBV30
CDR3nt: TGTGCCTGGAGGAAACGTACAGGGAAGAGCAATCAGCCCCAGCATTTT
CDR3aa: CAWRKRTGKSNQPQHF

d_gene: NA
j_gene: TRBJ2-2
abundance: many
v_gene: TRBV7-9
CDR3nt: TGTGCCAGCAGCTCGACGGATGCGAACACCGGGGAGCTGTTTTTT
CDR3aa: CASSSTDANTGELFF

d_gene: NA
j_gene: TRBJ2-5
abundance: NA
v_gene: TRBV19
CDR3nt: TGTGCCAGTAGTACGCCAAATTCCAGGACCCAGTACTTC
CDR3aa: CASSTPNSRTQYF

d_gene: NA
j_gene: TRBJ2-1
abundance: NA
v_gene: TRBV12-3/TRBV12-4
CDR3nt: TGTGCCAGCAGCCCTCACAGCGGCGATGAGCAGTTCTTC
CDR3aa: CASSPHSGDEQFF

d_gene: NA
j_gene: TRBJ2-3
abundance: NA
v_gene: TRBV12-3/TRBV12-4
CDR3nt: TGTGCCAGCAGCCGGAGCGCACCTACAGATACGCAGTATTTT
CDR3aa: CASSRSAPTDTQYF

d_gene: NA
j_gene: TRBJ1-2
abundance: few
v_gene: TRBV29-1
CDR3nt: TGCAGCGTTGGGGAGTTAGCAGGGATCAAATCCGGCTACACCTTC
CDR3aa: CSVGELAGIKSGYTF

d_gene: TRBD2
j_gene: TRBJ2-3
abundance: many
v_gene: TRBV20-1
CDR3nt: TGCAGTGCTCCGGTCGCGGGAGGGCCCTCTAGGGATACGCAGTATTTT
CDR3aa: CSAPVAGGPSRDTQYF